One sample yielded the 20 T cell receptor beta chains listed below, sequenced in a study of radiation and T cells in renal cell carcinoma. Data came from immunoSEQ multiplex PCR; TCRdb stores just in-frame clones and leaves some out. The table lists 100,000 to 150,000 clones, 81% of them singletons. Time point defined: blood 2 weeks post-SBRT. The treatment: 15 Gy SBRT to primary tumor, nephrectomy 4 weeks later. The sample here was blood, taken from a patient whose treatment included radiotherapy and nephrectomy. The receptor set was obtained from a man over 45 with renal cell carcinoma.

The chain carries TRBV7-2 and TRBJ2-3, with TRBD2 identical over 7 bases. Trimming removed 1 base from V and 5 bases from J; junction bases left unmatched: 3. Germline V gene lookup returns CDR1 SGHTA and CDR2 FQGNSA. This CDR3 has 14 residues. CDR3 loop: CASSLEWGGDTQYF. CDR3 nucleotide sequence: TGTGCCAGCAGCTTAGAATGGGGGGGAGATACGCAGTATTTT.

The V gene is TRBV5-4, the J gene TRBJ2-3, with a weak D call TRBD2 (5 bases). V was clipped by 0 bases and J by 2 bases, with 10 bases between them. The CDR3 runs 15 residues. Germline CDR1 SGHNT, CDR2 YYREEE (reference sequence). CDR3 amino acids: CASSLDSAITDTQYF. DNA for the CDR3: TGTGCCAGCAGCTTGGATAGCGCGATCACAGATACGCAGTATTTT.

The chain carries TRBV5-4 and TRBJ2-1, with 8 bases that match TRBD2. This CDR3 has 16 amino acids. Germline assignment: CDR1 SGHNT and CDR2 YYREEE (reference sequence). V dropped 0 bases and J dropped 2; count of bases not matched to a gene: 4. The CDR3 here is CASSLEAGETYNEQFF. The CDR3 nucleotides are TGTGCCAGCAGCTTGGAAGCGGGAGAGACCTACAATGAGCAGTTCTTC.

The DNA of the CDR3 is TGTGCCAGCAGCTTAGGGGTAAATCAGCCCCAGCATTTT. Translated: CASSLGVNQPQHF. The chain joins TRBV7-9 to TRBJ1-5; D unresolved. Trimming took off 1 base at V and 4 bases at J, with 5 bases between the two ends. Germline CDR1 is SEHNR and CDR2 is FQNEAQ (reference sequence). This CDR3 region has 13 residues.

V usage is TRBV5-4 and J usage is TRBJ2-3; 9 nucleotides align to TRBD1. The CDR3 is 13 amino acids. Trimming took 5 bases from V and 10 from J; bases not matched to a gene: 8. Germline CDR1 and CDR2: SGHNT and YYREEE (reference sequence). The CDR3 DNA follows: TGTGCCAGCAGGAATTCCCGGGACAGGGCGCAGTATTTT. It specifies CASRNSRDRAQYF.

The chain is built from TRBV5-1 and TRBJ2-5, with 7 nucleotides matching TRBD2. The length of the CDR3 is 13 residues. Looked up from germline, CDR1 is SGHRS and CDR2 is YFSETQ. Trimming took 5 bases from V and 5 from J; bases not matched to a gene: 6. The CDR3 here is CASSLGLDETQYF. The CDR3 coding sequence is TGCGCCAGCAGTCTCGGACTAGACGAGACCCAGTACTTC.

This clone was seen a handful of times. The CDR3 spells CASSIGRRDISPLHF. CDR3 bases: TGTGCCAGCAGCATTGGGCGGAGGGATATCTCACCCCTCCACTTT. V gene TRBV21-1 combines with J gene TRBJ1-6. TRBV21-1 constitutes a pseudogene. The CDR3 sequence is 15 residues long.

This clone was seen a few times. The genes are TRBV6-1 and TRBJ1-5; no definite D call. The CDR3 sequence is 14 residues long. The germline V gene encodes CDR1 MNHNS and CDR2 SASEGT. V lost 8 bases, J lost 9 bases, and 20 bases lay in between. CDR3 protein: CASSETLRAGPQHF. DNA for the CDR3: TGTGCCAGCTCAGAGACACTTAGAGCTGGGCCCCAGCATTTT.

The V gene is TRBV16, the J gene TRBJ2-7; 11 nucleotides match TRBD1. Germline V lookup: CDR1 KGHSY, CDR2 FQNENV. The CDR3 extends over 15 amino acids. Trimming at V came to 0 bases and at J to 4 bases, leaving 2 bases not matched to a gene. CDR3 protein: CASSQSGTGGYEQYF. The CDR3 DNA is TGTGCCAGCAGCCAATCGGGGACAGGGGGATACGAGCAGTACTTC.

In DNA, the CDR3 is TGCGCCAGCAGCCCTGGACAGGCCGGGGTAAATGAGCAGTTCTTC. Amino acids: CASSPGQAGVNEQFF. The J gene is TRBJ2-1, the V gene TRBV5-1; 7 nucleotides match TRBD1. The CDR3 covers 15 residues. Trimming took 4 bases from V and 7 from J; bases not matched to a gene: 11. CDR1 and CDR2 from the germline V gene are SGHRS and YFSETQ.

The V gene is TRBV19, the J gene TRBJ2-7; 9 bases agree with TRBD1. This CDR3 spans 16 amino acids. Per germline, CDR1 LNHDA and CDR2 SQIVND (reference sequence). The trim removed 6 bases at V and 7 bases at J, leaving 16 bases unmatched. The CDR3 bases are TGTGCCAGTAGCATACCCTCCGGGACAGGGCGTCAAGAGCAGTACTTC. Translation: CASSIPSGTGRQEQYF.

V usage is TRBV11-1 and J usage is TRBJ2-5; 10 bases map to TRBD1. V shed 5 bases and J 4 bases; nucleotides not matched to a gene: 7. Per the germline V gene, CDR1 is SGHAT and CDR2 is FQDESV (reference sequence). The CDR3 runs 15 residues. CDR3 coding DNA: TGTGCCAGCAGCCAAACCGGGACAGGGGTAGAGACCCAGTACTTC. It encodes CASSQTGTGVETQYF.

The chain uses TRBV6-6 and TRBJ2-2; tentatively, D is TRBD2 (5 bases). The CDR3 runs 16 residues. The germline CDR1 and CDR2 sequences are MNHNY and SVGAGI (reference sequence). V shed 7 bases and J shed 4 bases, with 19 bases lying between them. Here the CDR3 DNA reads TGTGCCAGCACCGAACTAGGCCGCGTGGGCACCGGGGAGCTGTTTTTT. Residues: CASTELGRVGTGELFF.

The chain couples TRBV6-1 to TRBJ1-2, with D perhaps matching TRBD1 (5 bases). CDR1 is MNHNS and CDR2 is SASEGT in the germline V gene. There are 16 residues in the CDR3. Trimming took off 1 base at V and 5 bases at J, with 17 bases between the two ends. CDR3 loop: CASSEEWGTAWYGYTF. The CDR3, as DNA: TGTGCCAGCAGTGAAGAATGGGGGACCGCTTGGTATGGCTACACCTTC.

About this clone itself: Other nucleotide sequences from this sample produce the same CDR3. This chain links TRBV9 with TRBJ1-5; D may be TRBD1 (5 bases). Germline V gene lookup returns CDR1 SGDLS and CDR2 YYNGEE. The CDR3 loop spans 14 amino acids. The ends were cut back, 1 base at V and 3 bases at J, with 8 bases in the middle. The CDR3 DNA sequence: TGTGCCAGCAGCGTAACAGGAGACAATCAGCCCCAGCATTTT. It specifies CASSVTGDNQPQHF. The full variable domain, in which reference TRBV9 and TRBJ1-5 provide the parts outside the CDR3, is DSGVTQTPKHLITATGQRVTLRCSPRSGDLSVYWYQQSLDQGLQFLIQYYNGEERAKGNILERFSAQQFPDLHSELNLSSLELGDSALYFCASSVTGDNQPQHFGDGTRLSIL.

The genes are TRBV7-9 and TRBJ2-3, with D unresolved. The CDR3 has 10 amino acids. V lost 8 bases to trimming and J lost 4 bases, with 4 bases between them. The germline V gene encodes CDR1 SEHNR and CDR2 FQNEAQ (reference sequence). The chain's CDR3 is CASGSDTQYF. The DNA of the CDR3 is TGTGCCAGCGGGTCAGATACGCAGTATTTT.

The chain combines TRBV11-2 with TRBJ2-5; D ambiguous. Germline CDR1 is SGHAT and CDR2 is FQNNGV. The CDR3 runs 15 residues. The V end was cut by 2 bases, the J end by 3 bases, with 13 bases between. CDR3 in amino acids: CASSLSVSSEETQYF. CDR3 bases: TGTGCCAGCAGCTTATCGGTTAGCTCAGAAGAGACCCAGTACTTC.

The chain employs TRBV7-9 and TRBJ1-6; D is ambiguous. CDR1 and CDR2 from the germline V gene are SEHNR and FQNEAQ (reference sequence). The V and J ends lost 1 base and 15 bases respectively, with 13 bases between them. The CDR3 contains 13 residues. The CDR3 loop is CASSLESGNNLHF. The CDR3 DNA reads TGTGCCAGCAGCTTAGAGTCGGGGAATAACCTCCACTTT. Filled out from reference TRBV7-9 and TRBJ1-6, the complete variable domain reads DTGVSQNPRHKITKRGQNVTFRCDPISEHNRLYWYRQTLGQGPEFLTYFQNEAQLEKSRLLSDRFSAERPKGSFSTLEIQRTEQGDSAMYLCASSLESGNNLHFGNGTRLTVT.

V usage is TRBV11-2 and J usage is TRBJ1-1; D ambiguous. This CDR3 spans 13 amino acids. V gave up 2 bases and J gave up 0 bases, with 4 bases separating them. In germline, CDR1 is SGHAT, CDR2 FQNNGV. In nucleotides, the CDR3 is TGTGCCAGCAGCTTAAGACTGAACACTGAAGCTTTCTTT. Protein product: CASSLRLNTEAFF.

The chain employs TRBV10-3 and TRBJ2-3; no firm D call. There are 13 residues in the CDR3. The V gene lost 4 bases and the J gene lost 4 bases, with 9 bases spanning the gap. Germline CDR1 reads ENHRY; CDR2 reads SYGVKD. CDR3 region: CAISANTPDTQYF. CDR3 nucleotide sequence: TGTGCCATCAGTGCTAATACCCCAGATACGCAGTATTTT.